These 28 T cell receptor beta chains were sequenced from one sample in a study of Graves' ophthalmopathy and Graves' hyperthyroidism. Amplification targeted the TCR beta CDR3 regions, with RNA transcripts as the source material. HTBI primers were used in a first-round RT-PCR, which preceded a second-round multiplex PCR. One entry per CDR3 protein, called by TCRdb with MiXCR from the multiplex PCR reads. Among 450,000 to 600,000 distinct CDR3 sequences, approximately 35% were seen once, and the ten largest hold around 4.6%. Sequenced input: peripheral blood or thyroid tissue (not recorded which). The receptor set was obtained from an adult man with Graves' hyperthyroidism.

The V gene is TRBV6-1, the J gene TRBJ1-2, with 7 positions matching TRBD1. There are 15 residues in the CDR3. V was clipped by 0 bases and J by 5 bases; unmatched bases: 6. Germline CDR1 reads MNHNS; CDR2 reads SASEGT. For the CDR3, the DNA is TGTGCCAGCAGTGAAGCGTACAGGGGTAGATATGGCTACACCTTC. Translating it yields CASSEAYRGRYGYTF.

This chain uses TRBV10-3 with TRBJ2-2; 13 positions match TRBD2. The CDR3 covers 17 residues. In germline, CDR1 is ENHRY, CDR2 SYGVKD. J lost 1 base, V lost 10 bases, and 9 bases had no gene match. CDR3 in amino acids: CASSQTSGRWNTGELFF. CDR3 DNA sequence: TGTGCCAGCAGCCAGACTAGCGGGAGGTGGAACACCGGGGAGCTGTTTTTT.

Many counts were recorded for this clonotype. V and J are TRBV12-3 or TRBV12-4 and TRBJ1-5; 10 nucleotides agree with TRBD1. There are 16 residues in the CDR3. Trimming took 2 bases from V and 4 from J; bases not matched to a gene: 5. Here the CDR3 reads CASSLRLGQGNQPQHF. The CDR3 DNA reads TGTGCCAGCAGTTTAAGGTTGGGACAGGGGAATCAGCCCCAGCATTTT.

CDR3 residues: CASSLDSFQETQYF. The CDR3 bases are TGTGCCAGCTCCCTGGACAGTTTTCAAGAGACCCAGTACTTC. The gene calls are TRBV18 and TRBJ2-5; D perhaps matches TRBD1 (6 bases). CDR3 size: 14 residues. Between the trimmed V and J ends, which lost 6 bases and 2 bases, there was a span of 13 bases. Germline V gene lookup returns CDR1 KGHSH and CDR2 LQKENI.

This clonotype was observed at least ten times. The chain carries TRBV5-6 and TRBJ2-7; no clear D gene. Germline CDR1 is SGHDT and CDR2 is YYEEEE. CDR3 length: 12 residues. Trimming stripped 4 bases from V and 3 bases from J, with 8 bases between. CDR3 in DNA: TGTGCCAGCAGCAATCGTCTCTACGAGCAGTACTTC. It encodes CASSNRLYEQYF.

This clonotype was detected ten times or more. The chain employs TRBV10-3 and TRBJ2-7, with 11 bases aligning to TRBD2. Per the germline V gene, CDR1 is ENHRY and CDR2 is SYGVKD. Trimming took 2 bases from V and 2 from J; bases not matched to a gene: 5. The CDR3 totals 16 residues. The CDR3 DNA is TGTGCCATCAGTGAGGGCCTTAGCGGGGGGGCCTACGAGCAGTACTTC. Translated: CAISEGLSGGAYEQYF.

At least ten counts were recorded for this clonotype. This chain joins TRBV3-1 and TRBJ1-5; possible D gene TRBD1, 6 bases. From germline, CDR1 is LGHDT and CDR2 YNNKEL (reference sequence). The germline V and J ends were trimmed by 2 bases and 0 bases, with 8 bases remaining between them. The CDR3 has 15 amino acids. The CDR3 loop is CASSQTGNSNQPQHF. The CDR3, as DNA: TGTGCCAGCAGCCAAACAGGGAATAGCAATCAGCCCCAGCATTTT.

This chain links TRBV10-2 with TRBJ1-5, with 9 bases that match TRBD1. After removal of 3 bases from V and 14 bases from J, the junction contained 8 bases not matched to a gene. The CDR3 is 13 amino acids. Germline V gene sequence: CDR1 WSHSY, CDR2 SAAADI. For the CDR3, the DNA is TGCGCCAGCAGTGATGGGACAGGGACCTACGAGCATTTT. Translated: CASSDGTGTYEHF.

As to this clonotype: A read error may produce the germline difference seen at one junction end. V usage is TRBV5-5 and J usage is TRBJ2-5, with 12 bases that match TRBD2. The CDR3 covers 16 residues. From germline, CDR1 is SGHKS and CDR2 YYEKEE (reference sequence). The CDR3 DNA reads TGTGCCAGCAGCCCCCTAGCGGGGGGGCCTCGGGAGAGCCAGTACTTC. Translation: CASSPLAGGPRESQYF.

This clonotype appeared many times. This chain links TRBV6-1 with TRBJ1-5; 8 bases agree with TRBD1. The CDR3 spans 13 residues. V lost 8 bases and J lost 5; bases outside the gene matches: 5. Germline CDR1 is MNHNS and CDR2 is SASEGT. For the CDR3, the DNA is TGTGCCAGCGACAGGGGAGAGGATCAGCCCCAGCATTTT. This codes for CASDRGEDQPQHF.

This clonotype showed up many times. This chain connects TRBV6-5 to TRBJ2-7, with TRBD1 matching over 7 bases. Germline CDR1 is MNHEY and CDR2 is SVGAGI. The V segment lost 6 bases and the J segment 0 bases; nucleotides outside the gene matches: 5. The CDR3 is made up of 14 amino acids. In DNA form, the CDR3 reads TGTGCCAGCAGAGCCGACAGGGACTCCTACGAGCAGTACTTC. Translation gives CASRADRDSYEQYF.

This clonotype was counted only a few times. The rearrangement uses TRBV10-3 and TRBJ2-7; D ambiguous. The J call is uncertain, as TRBJ2-1 better fits the DNA end. The CDR3 contains 13 residues. Germline lookup yields CDR1 ENHRY and CDR2 SYGVKD. The CDR3 DNA reads as TGTGCCATCAGTGATTCGGCGACCAATGAGCAGTTCTTC. The encoded protein is CAISDSATNEQFF.

This clonotype was detected only once. The V and J genes are TRBV5-1 and TRBJ2-7, with a weak D call TRBD2 (6 bases). The length of the CDR3 is 15 residues. Germline assignment: CDR1 SGHRS and CDR2 YFSETQ. The germline V and J ends were trimmed by 4 bases and 7 bases, with 21 bases remaining between them. As DNA, the CDR3 is TGCGCCAGCAGCAGCGTTAGGACCGGCGCGGGGGAGCAGTACTTC. Translation gives CASSSVRTGAGEQYF.

V and J are TRBV7-9 and TRBJ2-7, with D unresolved. V lost 5 bases and J lost 3, with 8 bases in between. The germline V gene has CDR1 SEHNR and CDR2 FQNEAQ (reference sequence). The CDR3 has 12 amino acids. The CDR3 is CASSPTNYEQYF. In DNA form, the CDR3 reads TGTGCCAGCAGCCCAACCAACTACGAGCAGTACTTC.

This clonotype was seen many times. V usage is TRBV10-3 and J usage is TRBJ1-2, with D maybe TRBD1 (5 bases). The V end lost 10 bases, the J end lost 4 bases, and 16 bases lay between the germline ends. This CDR3 contains 13 residues. In germline, CDR1 is ENHRY, CDR2 SYGVKD. In DNA form, the CDR3 reads TGTGCCACTCCGGGCCCGGGGCCCTATGGCTACACCTTC. It encodes CATPGPGPYGYTF.

The chain combines TRBV12-3 or TRBV12-4 with TRBJ2-1; the match to TRBD2 covers 8 bases. J was trimmed by 6 bases and V by 5 bases; bases with no gene match: 9. There are 15 residues in the CDR3. CDR3 protein: CASSDGRGGFNEQFF. The CDR3 nucleotides are TGTGCCAGCAGTGACGGACGGGGGGGTTTCAATGAGCAGTTCTTC.

The chain joins TRBV10-3 to TRBJ2-5, with D uncertain. This CDR3 comprises 9 residues. Germline CDR1 is ENHRY and CDR2 is SYGVKD. CDR3: CVLSETQYF. CDR3 in DNA: TGTGTCCTCAGTGAGACCCAGTACTTC.

This clonotype has ten or more counts. The chain is built from TRBV27 and TRBJ1-6; D is ambiguous. V was clipped by 4 bases and J by 4 bases, with 8 bases between them. The germline CDR1 and CDR2 sequences are MNHEY and SMNVEV (reference sequence). The CDR3 is made up of 14 amino acids. CDR3 bases: TGTGCCAGCAGTTCTCGACGGTATAATTCACCCCTCCACTTT. This encodes CASSSRRYNSPLHF.

This clonotype was seen repeatedly, ten times or more. The chain has TRBV5-6 and TRBJ1-5; the D gene is possibly TRBD1 (5 bases). The CDR3 sequence is 15 residues long. CDR1 and CDR2 (germline): SGHDT, YYEEEE. V dropped 1 base and J dropped 6 bases, with 14 bases sitting between them. CDR3 nucleotides: TGTGCCAGCAGCTTGAACGTCGGGGCTCGTCAGCCCCAGCATTTT. It encodes CASSLNVGARQPQHF.

V usage is TRBV7-9 and J usage is TRBJ2-5, with TRBD1 identical over 10 bases. There are 16 residues in the CDR3. J lost 1 base, V lost 2 bases, and 4 bases had no gene match. Germline lookup yields CDR1 SEHNR and CDR2 FQNEAQ (reference sequence). Here the CDR3 DNA reads TGTGCCAGCAGCTTATCCCGGACAGGGGGCCAAGAGACCCAGTACTTC. Translation gives CASSLSRTGGQETQYF.

This clonotype was recorded at least ten times. The rearrangement uses TRBV27 and TRBJ1-1; possible D gene TRBD1, 5 bases. There are 14 residues in the CDR3. Germline V gives CDR1 MNHEY, CDR2 SMNVEV (reference sequence). V dropped 3 bases and J dropped 10 bases, with 18 bases sitting between them. This chain's CDR3 is CASSFREGLQIAFF. The CDR3 DNA sequence: TGTGCCAGCAGTTTTCGTGAGGGACTCCAGATAGCTTTCTTT.

The V and J genes are TRBV7-2 and TRBJ1-5; weak D call: TRBD1 (5 bases). Trimming took 4 bases from V and 3 from J, leaving 10 bases between them. CDR1 and CDR2 (germline): SGHTA, FQGNSA. The CDR3 is 14 amino acids. CDR3 protein: CASSSTATNQPQHF. The CDR3 DNA is TGTGCCAGCAGCTCGACAGCCACCAATCAGCCCCAGCATTTT.

This clonotype has ten or more counts. V is TRBV7-9 and J is TRBJ2-7, with 7 nucleotides matching TRBD1. The CDR3 is 15 amino acids. Losses at the gene ends were 3 bases for V and 1 base for J; bases not matched to a gene: 6. Germline-derived CDR1 and CDR2 are SEHNR and FQNEAQ (reference sequence). CDR3 DNA sequence: TGTGCCAGCAGCTTTGACGGACAGGTTTCCTACGAGCAGTACTTC. Amino acids: CASSFDGQVSYEQYF.

On this clonotype itself: With a much larger clone just one base away, this may be a read error. J is TRBJ1-2 and V is TRBV7-9; D ambiguous. CDR3 length: 15 amino acids. CDR1 and CDR2 (germline): SEHNR, FQNEAQ (reference sequence). Trimming took 5 bases from V and 4 from J, leaving 17 bases between them. The CDR3 coding sequence is TGTGCCAGCAGCCAAGATCTGGGATTCAGCTATGGCTACACCTTC. Amino acid sequence: CASSQDLGFSYGYTF.

The chain recombines TRBV2 with TRBJ2-7, with 10 bases identical to TRBD2. In germline, CDR1 is SNHLY, CDR2 FYNNEI. The V and J ends lost 11 bases and 8 bases, in that order; junction bases with no gene match: 12. This CDR3 spans 13 amino acids. The CDR3 DNA follows: TGTGCCGGCCCGGTTAGCGGGAGGTGGAAGCAGTACTTC. Amino acids: CAGPVSGRWKQYF.

This clonotype was counted only a few times. The chain recombines TRBV27 with TRBJ2-5; the match to TRBD1 covers 10 bases. The CDR3 runs 15 residues. The trim removed 2 bases at V and 5 bases at J, leaving 5 bases unmatched. CDR1 and CDR2 from the germline V gene are MNHEY and SMNVEV (reference sequence). The CDR3 loop is CASSLRTGGVETQYF. The CDR3 bases are TGTGCCAGCAGTTTAAGGACAGGGGGTGTGGAGACCCAGTACTTC.

This clonotype was recorded many times. The V gene is TRBV19, the J gene TRBJ2-7, with TRBD1 matching over 8 bases. The CDR3 loop spans 14 amino acids. V was clipped by 3 bases and J by 7 bases; unmatched bases: 8. Per the germline V gene, CDR1 is LNHDA and CDR2 is SQIVND (reference sequence). CDR3 nucleotide sequence: TGTGCCAGTAGTATCGGCCAGGGGGCAAGGGAGCAGTACTTC. It yields the protein CASSIGQGAREQYF. Together with reference TRBV19 and TRBJ2-7, the CDR3 gives the full variable domain: DGGITQSPKYLFRKEGQNVTLSCEQNLNHDAMYWYRQDPGQGLRLIYYSQIVNDFQKGDIAEGYSVSREKKESFPLTVTSAQKNPTAFYLCASSIGQGAREQYFGPGTRLTVT.

The rearrangement uses TRBV6-5 and TRBJ1-3; a weak D match, TRBD1 (6 bases). This CDR3 contains 14 residues. With 5 bases removed from V and 8 bases from J, the gap between germline ends came to 16 bases. Germline V gives CDR1 MNHEY, CDR2 SVGAGI. For the CDR3, the DNA is TGTGCCAGCAGTAGGACAGACAAATCGGACACCATATATTTT. Translation: CASSRTDKSDTIYF.